Below are 22 T cell receptor beta chains sequenced from a single sample in a study of T cell clones after liver transplantation. Method: immunoSEQ multiplex PCR; TCRdb's copy keeps in-frame clones and lacks some. Of roughly 80,000 clones listed, 83% were seen once; the top ten hold approximately 2.8%. The sample was CD4+ T cells from blood, taken at the 22-month timepoint. These receptors originate from a human patient who received a liver transplant. Among the T cells, some may be from the graft donor.

The V call is TRBV23-1, the J call TRBJ2-5; perhaps TRBD1 as D (5 bases). TRBV23-1 is annotated as an ORF whose role is uncertain. CDR3 length: 11 residues. The CDR3 DNA follows: TGCTCTGGGGCAGTCCAAGAGACCCAGTACTTC. As protein: CSGAVQETQYF.

V and J are TRBV5-1 and TRBJ1-4; D unclear. The V end was cut by 5 bases, the J end by 6 bases, with 14 bases between. CDR1 and CDR2 from the germline V gene are SGHRS and YFSETQ. The CDR3 has 14 residues. Here the CDR3 DNA reads TGCGCCAGCAGTTCGGAGTTGCGGCATGAAAAACTGTTTTTT. Translation gives CASSSELRHEKLFF.

The chain uses TRBV7-3 and TRBJ1-2; D gene uncertain. Germline V gene sequence: CDR1 SGHTA, CDR2 FQGTGA. CDR3 length: 15 residues. Deletions cut 2 bases from V and 6 bases from J, with 16 bases between. The chain's CDR3 is CASSLLGGRLDGYTF. The CDR3 bases are TGTGCCAGCAGCTTACTTGGAGGCAGGCTCGATGGCTACACCTTC. Drawing the rest from reference TRBV7-3 and TRBJ1-2, the complete variable domain is GAGVSQTPSNKVTEKGKYVELRCDPISGHTALYWYRQSLGQGPEFLIYFQGTGAADDSGLPNDRFFAVRPEGSVSTLKIQRTERGDSAVYLCASSLLGGRLDGYTFGSGTRLTVV.

CDR3 protein: CASSVGQGNQPQHF. Written as DNA, the CDR3 is TGTGCCAGCAGTGTGGGGCAGGGCAATCAGCCCCAGCATTTT. J is TRBJ1-5 and V is TRBV6-1; tentative D call: TRBD1 (5 bases). Deletions cut 4 bases from V and 2 bases from J, with 9 bases between. Looked up from germline, CDR1 is MNHNS and CDR2 is SASEGT. The CDR3 runs 14 residues.

Here the CDR3 DNA reads TGTGCCTGGAGCGAAACTAGGATGGGGGAGCTGTTTTTT. Translated, it gives CAWSETRMGELFF. The chain carries TRBV30 and TRBJ2-2; tentative D call: TRBD2 (5 bases). Germline V gene data show CDR1 as GTSNPN and CDR2 as SVGIG (reference sequence). CDR3 size: 13 residues. V lost 3 bases, J lost 8 bases, and 13 bases lay in between.

This clone was seen once. This chain links TRBV6-6 with TRBJ2-7, with D perhaps given as TRBD1 or TRBD2 (5 bases each). Between the trimmed V and J ends, which lost 5 bases and 3 bases, there was a span of 17 bases. Germline CDR1 reads MNHNY; CDR2 reads SVGAGI (reference sequence). This CDR3 has 15 amino acids. The CDR3 sequence is CASSTLRGGGYEQYF. For the CDR3, the DNA is TGTGCCAGCAGTACCCTCCGGGGTGGGGGCTACGAGCAGTACTTC.

The chain has TRBV5-1 and TRBJ1-2; D call uncertain. CDR1 is SGHRS and CDR2 is YFSETQ in the germline V gene. Trimming removed 4 bases at V and 8 bases at J, with 15 bases between. The CDR3 has 13 residues. The CDR3 loop reads CASSPAPGGGYTF. The DNA for the CDR3 is TGCGCCAGCAGCCCCGCGCCGGGTGGCGGCTACACCTTC. The entire variable domain, with the rest obtained from reference TRBV5-1 and TRBJ1-2, is as follows: KAGVTQTPRYLIKTRGQQVTLSCSPISGHRSVSWYQQTPGQGLQFLFEYFSETQRNKGNFPGRFSGRQFSNSRSEMNVSTLELGDSALYLCASSPAPGGGYTFGSGTRLTVV.

The chain has TRBV5-1 and TRBJ2-7; the D is unclear. The germline V gene encodes CDR1 SGHRS and CDR2 YFSETQ. The V end lost 1 base, the J end lost 0 bases, and 14 bases lay between the germline ends. This CDR3 spans 16 amino acids. CDR3 sequence reads: CASSLFIGLSSYEQYF. CDR3 DNA: TGCGCCAGCAGCTTGTTTATCGGGTTGAGCTCCTACGAGCAGTACTTC.

The chain links TRBV18 to TRBJ2-3; 11 bases are shared with TRBD2. V gave up 3 bases and J gave up 1 base; unmatched junction bases: 6. Germline V CDR1 and CDR2: KGHSH, LQKENI. This CDR3 has 17 residues. The CDR3 nucleotides read TGTGCCAGCTCACCCAATACACTAGCGGGGGGCACAGATACGCAGTATTTT. Its translation is CASSPNTLAGGTDTQYF.

The chain couples TRBV19 to TRBJ1-5; D gene uncertain. Trimming stripped 4 bases from V and 4 bases from J, with 14 bases between. The CDR3 has 15 residues. The germline CDR1 and CDR2 sequences are LNHDA and SQIVND (reference sequence). Written as DNA, the CDR3 is TGTGCCAGTAGTAATGGGGTAAGGCGGAATCAGCCCCAGCATTTT. This sequence encodes CASSNGVRRNQPQHF.

The chain is built from TRBV2 and TRBJ1-4; D not certain. CDR1 is SNHLY and CDR2 is FYNNEI in the germline V gene. This CDR3 spans 15 amino acids. Trimming shortened V by 2 bases and J by 6 bases, and 13 bases separated the two germline ends. Here the CDR3 reads CASSERRGSDEKLFF. CDR3 in DNA: TGTGCCAGCAGTGAACGGAGAGGCTCGGATGAAAAACTGTTTTTT.

This chain uses TRBV7-2 with TRBJ2-1; D unresolved. This CDR3 spans 14 amino acids. From germline, CDR1 is SGHTA and CDR2 FQGNSA. The V end lost 6 bases, the J end lost 5 bases, and 14 bases lay between the germline ends. The CDR3 sequence: CASSYRPLDNEQFF. In DNA form, the CDR3 reads TGTGCCAGCAGTTACCGACCCCTTGACAATGAGCAGTTCTTC.

This chain joins TRBV2 and TRBJ2-7; 8 positions agree with TRBD1. This CDR3 spans 14 amino acids. J lost 1 base, V lost 8 bases, and 7 bases had no gene match. From germline, CDR1 is SNHLY and CDR2 FYNNEI. The CDR3 DNA sequence: TGTGCCAGCGGTAAGGGGACAGGATCCTACGAGCAGTACTTC. Translation: CASGKGTGSYEQYF.

The gene calls are TRBV4-3 and TRBJ2-5; a weak D match, TRBD2 (5 bases). This CDR3 spans 14 amino acids. Germline assignment: CDR1 LGHNA and CDR2 YSLEER. V was pared by 0 bases and J by 5 bases, with 10 bases between. The CDR3 protein is CASSQDSREETQYF. In DNA form, the CDR3 reads TGCGCCAGCAGCCAAGATTCAAGGGAGGAGACCCAGTACTTC.

This clone was seen just once. The J gene is TRBJ1-3, the V gene TRBV28, with TRBD1 matching 9 bases. Germline-derived CDR1 and CDR2 are MDHEN and SYDVKM. The V gene end was trimmed by 3 bases and the J gene end by 7 bases; junction bases not matched to a gene: 4. The CDR3 covers 14 residues. In DNA form, the CDR3 reads TGTGCCAGCAGTTTGCCTGACAGGGGGAACACCATATATTTT. Its translation: CASSLPDRGNTIYF.

In its sample, this clone was seen a few times. The gene calls are TRBV7-2 and TRBJ1-1; no reliable D call. This CDR3 spans 14 amino acids. Per germline, CDR1 SGHTA and CDR2 FQGNSA. V shed 3 bases and J shed 3 bases, with 11 bases lying between them. The CDR3 loop reads CASSFRRRDTEAFF. CDR3 sequence (DNA): TGTGCCAGCAGCTTCAGGCGGCGCGACACTGAAGCTTTCTTT.

This clone was observed once. This chain uses TRBV9 with TRBJ1-2; D is possibly TRBD1 (6 bases). V shed 0 bases and J shed 0 bases, with 12 bases lying between them. In germline, CDR1 is SGDLS, CDR2 YYNGEE. The length of the CDR3 is 16 residues. CDR3 sequence reads: CASSVEGQRANYGYTF. The CDR3 DNA reads TGTGCCAGCAGCGTAGAAGGACAGCGCGCTAACTATGGCTACACCTTC.

The chain has TRBV28 and TRBJ2-7, with 9 bases matching TRBD1. The CDR3 has 14 amino acids. The V gene's germline CDR1 is MDHEN and CDR2 SYDVKM. V trimming: 4 bases; J trimming: 5 bases; junction bases outside the gene matches: 6. The CDR3 reads CASSWDRAFNEQYF. The CDR3 DNA sequence: TGTGCCAGCAGTTGGGACAGGGCCTTTAACGAGCAGTACTTC.

The chain combines TRBV5-1 with TRBJ2-3, with TRBD2 identical over 12 bases. The CDR3 is 15 amino acids. Germline-derived CDR1 and CDR2 are SGHRS and YFSETQ. Losses at the gene ends were 4 bases for V and 4 bases for J; bases not matched to a gene: 4. CDR3 nucleotides: TGCGCCAGCAGCCCGAGGACTAGCGGGGCAGATACGCAGTATTTT. Translating it yields CASSPRTSGADTQYF. Complete variable domain (other parts from reference TRBV5-1 and TRBJ2-3): KAGVTQTPRYLIKTRGQQVTLSCSPISGHRSVSWYQQTPGQGLQFLFEYFSETQRNKGNFPGRFSGRQFSNSRSEMNVSTLELGDSALYLCASSPRTSGADTQYFGPGTRLTVL.

J is TRBJ2-7 and V is TRBV30; D might be TRBD2 (6 bases). This CDR3 region has 13 residues. V was trimmed by 5 bases and J by 2 bases, leaving 13 bases between them. Germline V gives CDR1 GTSNPN, CDR2 SVGIG (reference sequence). The CDR3, as DNA: TGTGCCTGGGCCCCAACTAGCACCTACGAGCAGTACTTC. It specifies CAWAPTSTYEQYF.

The CDR3 coding sequence is TGTGCCAGCAGCCAAGATCGTTCCGTGAACACTGAAGCTTTCTTT. Translated: CASSQDRSVNTEAFF. This chain uses TRBV4-2 with TRBJ1-1, with unresolved D. Germline V gene lookup returns CDR1 LGHNA and CDR2 YNFKEQ. This CDR3 is built from 15 residues. Trimming stripped 0 bases from V and 0 bases from J, with 8 bases between.

CDR3 nucleotide sequence: TGTGCCAGCAGCCCGAACCCGGTTTCCTACGAGCAGTACTTC. It yields the protein CASSPNPVSYEQYF. The rearrangement uses TRBV14 and TRBJ2-7; D is unresolved. This CDR3 is 14 amino acids long. Looked up from germline, CDR1 is SGHDN and CDR2 is FVKESK. Trimming cost V 4 bases and J 1 base, with 11 bases left between them.